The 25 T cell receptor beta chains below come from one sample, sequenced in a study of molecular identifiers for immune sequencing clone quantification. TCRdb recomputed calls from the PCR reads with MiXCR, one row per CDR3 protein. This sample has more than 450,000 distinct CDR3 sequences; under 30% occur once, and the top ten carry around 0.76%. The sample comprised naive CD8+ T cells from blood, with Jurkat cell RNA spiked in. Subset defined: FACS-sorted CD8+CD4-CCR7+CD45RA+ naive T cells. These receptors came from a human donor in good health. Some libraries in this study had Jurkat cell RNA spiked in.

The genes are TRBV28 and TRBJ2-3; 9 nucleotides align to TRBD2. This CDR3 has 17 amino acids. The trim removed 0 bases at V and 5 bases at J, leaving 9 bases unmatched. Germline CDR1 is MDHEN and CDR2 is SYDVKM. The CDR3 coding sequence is TGTGCCAGCAGTTTATGGTTCCAGCGGGAGGTGGGAGATACGCAGTATTTT. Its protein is CASSLWFQREVGDTQYF.

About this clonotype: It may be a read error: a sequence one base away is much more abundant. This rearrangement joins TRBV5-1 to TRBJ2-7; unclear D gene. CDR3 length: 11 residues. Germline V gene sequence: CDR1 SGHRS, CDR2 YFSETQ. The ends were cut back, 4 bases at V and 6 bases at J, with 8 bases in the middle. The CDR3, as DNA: TGCGCCAGCAGCCAGAGTTGCGAGCAGTACTTC. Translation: CASSQSCEQYF.

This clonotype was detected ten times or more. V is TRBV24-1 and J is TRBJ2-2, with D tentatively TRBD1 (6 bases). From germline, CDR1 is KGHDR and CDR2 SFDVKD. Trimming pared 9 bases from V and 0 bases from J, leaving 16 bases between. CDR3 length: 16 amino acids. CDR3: CATSPRGGPNTGELFF. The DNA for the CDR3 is TGTGCCACCTCACCTCGAGGGGGACCGAACACCGGGGAGCTGTTTTTT.

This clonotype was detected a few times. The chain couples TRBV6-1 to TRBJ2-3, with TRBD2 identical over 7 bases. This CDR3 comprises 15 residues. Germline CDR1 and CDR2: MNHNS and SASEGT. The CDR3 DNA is TGTGCGAGTTTGTCTAGCGGAGCGAGCACAGATACGCAGTATTTT. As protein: CASLSSGASTDTQYF.

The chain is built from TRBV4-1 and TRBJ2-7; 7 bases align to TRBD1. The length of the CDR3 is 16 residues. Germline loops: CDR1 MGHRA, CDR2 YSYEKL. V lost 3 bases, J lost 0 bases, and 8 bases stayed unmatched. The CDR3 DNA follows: TGCGCCAGCAGCCATCCCGGGACAGCTATCTCCTACGAGCAGTACTTC. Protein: CASSHPGTAISYEQYF.

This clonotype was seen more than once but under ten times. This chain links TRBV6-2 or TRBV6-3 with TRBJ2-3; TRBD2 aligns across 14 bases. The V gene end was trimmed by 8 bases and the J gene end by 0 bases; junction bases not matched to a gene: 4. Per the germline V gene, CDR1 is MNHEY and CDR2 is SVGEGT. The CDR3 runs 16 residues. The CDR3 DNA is TGTGCCAGCGGACTAGCGGGGGGCGCTAGCACAGATACGCAGTATTTT. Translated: CASGLAGGASTDTQYF.

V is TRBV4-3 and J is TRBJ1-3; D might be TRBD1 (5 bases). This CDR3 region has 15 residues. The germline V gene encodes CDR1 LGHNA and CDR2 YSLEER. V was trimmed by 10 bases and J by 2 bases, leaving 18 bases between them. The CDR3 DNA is TGCGCCAACGGCCAAGATTGGGGGACTGGAAACACCATATATTTT. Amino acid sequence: CANGQDWGTGNTIYF.

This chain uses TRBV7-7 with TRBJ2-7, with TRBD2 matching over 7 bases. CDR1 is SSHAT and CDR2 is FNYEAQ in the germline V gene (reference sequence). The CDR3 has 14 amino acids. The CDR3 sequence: CTSSPASGSYEQYF. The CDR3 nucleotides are TGTACTAGCAGCCCGGCTAGCGGTTCCTACGAGCAGTACTTC.

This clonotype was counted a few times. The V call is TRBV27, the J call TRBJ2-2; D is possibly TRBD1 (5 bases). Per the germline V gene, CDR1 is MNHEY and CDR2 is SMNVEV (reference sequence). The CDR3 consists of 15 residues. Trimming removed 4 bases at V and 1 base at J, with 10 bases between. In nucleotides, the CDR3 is TGTGCCAGCAGTTCTCGGACAATGAACACCGGGGAGCTGTTTTTT. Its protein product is CASSSRTMNTGELFF.

In DNA form, the CDR3 reads TGTGCCACCAGCAACCGGGACGGCATCTACGAGCAGTACTTC. It codes for CATSNRDGIYEQYF. The V and J genes are TRBV15 and TRBJ2-7; D is perhaps TRBD1 or TRBD2 (5 bases each). V was shortened by 4 bases and J by 3 bases, with 13 bases between the two germline ends. This CDR3 is 14 amino acids long. Germline-derived CDR1 and CDR2 are LNHNV and YYDKDF (reference sequence).

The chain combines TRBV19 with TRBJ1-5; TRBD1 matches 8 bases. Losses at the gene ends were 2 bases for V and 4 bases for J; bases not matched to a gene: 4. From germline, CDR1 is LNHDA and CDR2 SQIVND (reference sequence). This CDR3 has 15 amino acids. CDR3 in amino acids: CASSISGGPNQPQHF. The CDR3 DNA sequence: TGTGCCAGTAGTATATCAGGGGGCCCAAATCAGCCCCAGCATTTT. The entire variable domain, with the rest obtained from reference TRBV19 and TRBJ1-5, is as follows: DGGITQSPKYLFRKEGQNVTLSCEQNLNHDAMYWYRQDPGQGLRLIYYSQIVNDFQKGDIAEGYSVSREKKESFPLTVTSAQKNPTAFYLCASSISGGPNQPQHFGDGTRLSIL.

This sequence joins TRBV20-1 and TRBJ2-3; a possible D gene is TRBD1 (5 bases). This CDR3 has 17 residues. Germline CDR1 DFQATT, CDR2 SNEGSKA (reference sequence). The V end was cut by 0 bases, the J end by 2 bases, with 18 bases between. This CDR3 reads CSARDWGTQAFTDTQYF. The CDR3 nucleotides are TGCAGTGCTAGAGATTGGGGCACACAGGCCTTCACAGATACGCAGTATTTT.

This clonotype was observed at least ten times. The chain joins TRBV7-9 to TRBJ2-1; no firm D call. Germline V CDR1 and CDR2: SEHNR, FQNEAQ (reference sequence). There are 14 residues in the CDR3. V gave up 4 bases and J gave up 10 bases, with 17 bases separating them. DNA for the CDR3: TGTGCCAGCAGCTCGACGGAACTTATGCGAGAGCAGTTCTTC. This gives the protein CASSSTELMREQFF.

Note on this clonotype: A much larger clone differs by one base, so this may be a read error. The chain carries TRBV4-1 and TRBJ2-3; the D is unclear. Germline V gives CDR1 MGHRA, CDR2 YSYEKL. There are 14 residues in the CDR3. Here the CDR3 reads CASSPGSVTDTQCF. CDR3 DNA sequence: TGCGCCAGCAGCCCCGGGTCCGTCACAGATACGCAGTGTTTT.

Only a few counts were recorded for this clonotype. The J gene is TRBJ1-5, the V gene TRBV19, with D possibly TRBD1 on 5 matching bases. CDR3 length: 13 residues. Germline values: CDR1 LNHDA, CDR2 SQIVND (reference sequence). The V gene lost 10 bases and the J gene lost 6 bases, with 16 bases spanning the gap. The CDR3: CATRGGVGQPQHF. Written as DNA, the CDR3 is TGTGCCACCAGAGGAGGGGTCGGTCAGCCCCAGCATTTT.

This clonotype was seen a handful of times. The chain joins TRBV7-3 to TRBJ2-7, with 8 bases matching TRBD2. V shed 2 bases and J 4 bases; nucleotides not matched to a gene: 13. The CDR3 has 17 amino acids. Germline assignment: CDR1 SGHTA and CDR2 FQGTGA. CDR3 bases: TGTGCCAGCAGCTTAGATGTATATGGGACTAGTTCGTACGAGCAGTACTTC. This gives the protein CASSLDVYGTSSYEQYF.

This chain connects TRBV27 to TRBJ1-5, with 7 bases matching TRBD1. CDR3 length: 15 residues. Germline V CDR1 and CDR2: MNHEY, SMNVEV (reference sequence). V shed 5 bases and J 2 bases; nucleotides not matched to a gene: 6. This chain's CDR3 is CASSHGTARNQPQHF. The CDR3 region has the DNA TGTGCCAGCAGTCACGGGACAGCGCGCAATCAGCCCCAGCATTTT.

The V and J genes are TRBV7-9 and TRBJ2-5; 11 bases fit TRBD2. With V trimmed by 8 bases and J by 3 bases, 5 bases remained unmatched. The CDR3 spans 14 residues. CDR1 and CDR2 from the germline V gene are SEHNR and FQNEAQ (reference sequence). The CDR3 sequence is CASGETSGEETQYF. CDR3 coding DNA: TGTGCCAGCGGCGAGACTAGCGGGGAAGAGACCCAGTACTTC.

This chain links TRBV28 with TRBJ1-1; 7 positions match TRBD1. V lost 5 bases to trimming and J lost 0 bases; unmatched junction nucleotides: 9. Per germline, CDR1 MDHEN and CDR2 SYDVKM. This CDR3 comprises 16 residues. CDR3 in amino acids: CASSLTTGRMNTEAFF. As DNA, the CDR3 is TGTGCCAGCAGTCTCACGACAGGGCGGATGAACACTGAAGCTTTCTTT.

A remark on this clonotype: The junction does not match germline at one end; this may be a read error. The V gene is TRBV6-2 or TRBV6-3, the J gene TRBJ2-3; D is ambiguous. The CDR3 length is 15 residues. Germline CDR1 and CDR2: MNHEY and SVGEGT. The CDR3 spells CASSYSDDKTDRQYF. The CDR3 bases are TGTGCCAGCAGTTACTCGGACGATAAAACAGATAGGCAGTATTTT.

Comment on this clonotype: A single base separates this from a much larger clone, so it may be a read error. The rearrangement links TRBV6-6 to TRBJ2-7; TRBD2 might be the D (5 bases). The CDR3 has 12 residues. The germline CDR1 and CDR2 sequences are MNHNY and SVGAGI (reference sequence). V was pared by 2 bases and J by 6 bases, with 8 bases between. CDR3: CASSYNRGEQYF. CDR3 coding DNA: TGTGCCAGCAGTTACAACCGGGGCGAGCAGTACTTC.

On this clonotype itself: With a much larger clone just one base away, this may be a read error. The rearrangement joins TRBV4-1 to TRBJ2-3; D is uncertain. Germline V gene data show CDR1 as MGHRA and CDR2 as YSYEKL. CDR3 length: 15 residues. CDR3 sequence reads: CASSQVYTITDPQYF. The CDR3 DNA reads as TGCGCCAGCAGCCAAGTCTACACGATTACAGATCCGCAGTATTTT.

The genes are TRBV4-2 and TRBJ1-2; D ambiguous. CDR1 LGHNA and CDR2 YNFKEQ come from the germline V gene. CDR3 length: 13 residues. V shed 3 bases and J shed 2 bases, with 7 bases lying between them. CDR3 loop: CASSQGINYGYTF. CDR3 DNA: TGTGCCAGCAGCCAGGGAATCAACTATGGCTACACCTTC.

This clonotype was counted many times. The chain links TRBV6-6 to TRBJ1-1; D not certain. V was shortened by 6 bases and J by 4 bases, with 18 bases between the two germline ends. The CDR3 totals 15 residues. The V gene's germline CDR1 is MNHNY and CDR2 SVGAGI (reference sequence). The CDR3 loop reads CASSPSGSGATEAFF. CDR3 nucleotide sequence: TGTGCCAGCAGCCCCTCAGGTTCTGGCGCCACTGAAGCTTTCTTT.

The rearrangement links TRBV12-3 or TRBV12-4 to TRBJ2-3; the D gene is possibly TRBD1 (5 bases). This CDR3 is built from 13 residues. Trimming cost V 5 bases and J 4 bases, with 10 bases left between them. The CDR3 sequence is CASSPRQSDTQYF. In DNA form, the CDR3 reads TGTGCCAGCAGTCCCCGACAGTCAGATACGCAGTATTTT.